This T cell receptor (beta chain) was obtained from a study of blood T cell repertoires in COVID-19. Across the whole study: Collection of acute and convalescent COVID-19 samples took place in the United States, Italy and Spain. In each case, the material was cDNA or gDNA derived from T cells, B-cell-depleted T cells, or PBMCs.

As processed by the authors: Reference gene primer amplification gave estimated nucleated cell counts. Assay used: immunoSEQ multiplex PCR; TCRdb lists only in-frame clones, some missing. The V and J calls and the clone size are those of that table, but D and trimming were determined from the DNA. The sample contains 250,000 or so clones, nearly 95% of which appear only once. Patients from Seattle were sampled longitudinally, starting during active infection. The CDR3 spans 19 residues. The trim removed 2 bases at V and 2 bases at J, leaving 13 bases unmatched. Germline-derived CDR1 and CDR2 are LNHDA and SQIVND (reference sequence).

Material: peripheral blood. This sequence originates from a young man with COVID-19, enrolled during active disease. This chain connects TRBV19 to TRBJ1-5; 9 nucleotides line up with TRBD1. The CDR3 protein is CASSIPRPGQGGGNQPQHF. The CDR3 bases are TGTGCCAGTAGTATACCCCGCCCGGGACAGGGAGGCGGCAATCAGCCCCAGCATTTT.